The sample holds one count of the clone carrying this T cell receptor (beta chain). The sample belongs to a study of cytomegalovirus exposure and HLA in healthy donors. Germline lookup yields CDR1 MNHNS and CDR2 SASEGT. This CDR3 has 16 residues. Trimming stripped 4 bases from V and 7 bases from J, with 20 bases between. The PCR had 60 Vbeta and 13 Jbeta primers. Sequencing was performed with immunoSEQ multiplex PCR; in TCRdb, only in-frame clones are kept and a portion is missing. This table holds 90,000 or so clones, roughly four fifths found once. The receptor was derived from a man aged 30 to 39 in good health and CMV-seropositive. The chain combines TRBV6-1 with TRBJ1-5, with D perhaps matching TRBD1 (5 bases). The sample consisted of PBMCs. The CDR3 loop is CASSVSAGLAGQPQHF. The CDR3 DNA follows: TGTGCCAGCAGTGTTTCGGCAGGGCTGGCAGGGCAGCCCCAGCATTTT.